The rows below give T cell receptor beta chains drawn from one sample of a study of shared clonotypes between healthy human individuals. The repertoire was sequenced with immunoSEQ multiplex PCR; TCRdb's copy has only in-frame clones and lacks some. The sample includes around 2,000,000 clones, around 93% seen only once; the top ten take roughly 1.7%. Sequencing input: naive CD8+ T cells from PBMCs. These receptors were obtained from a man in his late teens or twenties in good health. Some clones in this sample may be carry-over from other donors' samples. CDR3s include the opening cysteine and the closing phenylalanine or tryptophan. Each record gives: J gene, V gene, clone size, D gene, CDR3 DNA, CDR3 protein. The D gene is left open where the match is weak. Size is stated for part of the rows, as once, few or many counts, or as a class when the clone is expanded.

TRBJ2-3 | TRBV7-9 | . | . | TGTGCCAGCAGCTTTCCAGGGCCTACTGTCTCTAGCACAGATACGCAGTATTTT | CASSFPGPTVSSTDTQYF
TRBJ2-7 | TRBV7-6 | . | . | TGTGCCAGCAGCACTACCAGGGTGGGAGAGCAGTACTTC | CASSTTRVGEQYF
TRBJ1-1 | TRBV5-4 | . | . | TGTGCCAGCAGCCCGGTGGGTAAGAACACTGAAGCTTTCTTT | CASSPVGKNTEAFF
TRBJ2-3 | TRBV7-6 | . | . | TGTGCCAGCAGCTCCGTCCGACAGGCCACAGATACGCAGTATTTT | CASSSVRQATDTQYF
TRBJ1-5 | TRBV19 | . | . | TGTGCCAGTAGTCGGAAACAGGGAGCCCCCCTTGATCAGCCCCAGCATTTT | CASSRKQGAPLDQPQHF
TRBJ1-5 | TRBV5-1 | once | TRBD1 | TGCGCCAGCAGCCTGGACAGGGACAATCAGCCCCAGCATTTT | CASSLDRDNQPQHF
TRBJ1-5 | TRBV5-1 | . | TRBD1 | TGCGCCAGCAGCTTAGCGGACAGGGGGCGTGCCAATCAGCCCCAGCATTTT | CASSLADRGRANQPQHF
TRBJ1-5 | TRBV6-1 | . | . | TGTGCCAGCGGACGAAATCAGCCCCAGCATTTT | CASGRNQPQHF
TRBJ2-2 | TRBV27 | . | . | TGTGCCAGCAGTTTTGGACAGGGAGGGTGGGCCGGGGAGCTGTTTTTT | CASSFGQGGWAGELFF
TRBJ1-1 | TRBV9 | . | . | TGTGCCAGCAGCGTTTCGAGGTACGGAGGGGGGCCAGCTGAAGCTTTCTTT | CASSVSRYGGGPAEAFF
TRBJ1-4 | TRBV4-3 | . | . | TGCGCCAGCAGCCAAGATATGCCACAGGGAGGGGATGAAAAACTGTTTTTT | CASSQDMPQGGDEKLFF
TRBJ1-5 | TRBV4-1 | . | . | TGCGCCAGCAGCCAAGGGACAAGTAGCAATCAGCCCCAGCATTTT | CASSQGTSSNQPQHF
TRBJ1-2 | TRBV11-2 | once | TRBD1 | TGTGCCAGCAGCCGACCCGGGACAGCGCAGCGACATGGCTACACCTTC | CASSRPGTAQRHGYTF
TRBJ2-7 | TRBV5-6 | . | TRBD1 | TGTGCCAGCAGCCCTACACCGAGATACAGGACAGGGTCCTACGAGCAGTACTTC | CASSPTPRYRTGSYEQYF
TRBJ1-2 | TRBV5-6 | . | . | TGTGCCAGCATCCCCGACAGAGCTAACTATGGCTACACCTTC | CASIPDRANYGYTF
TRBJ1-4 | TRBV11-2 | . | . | TGTGCCAGCAGCCCCCGGTTAGTGGCTGAAAAACTGTTTTTT | CASSPRLVAEKLFF
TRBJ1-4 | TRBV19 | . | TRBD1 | TGTGCCAGTAGTATGGGGGACAGGTCCCCTACTAATGAAAAACTGTTTTTT | CASSMGDRSPTNEKLFF
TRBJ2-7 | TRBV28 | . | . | TGTGCCAGCAGTACAGGAGTCAATACCTACGAGCAGTACTTC | CASSTGVNTYEQYF
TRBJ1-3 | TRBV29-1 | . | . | TGCAGCGTTGATGGGGGCTACTCTGGAAACACCATATATTTT | CSVDGGYSGNTIYF
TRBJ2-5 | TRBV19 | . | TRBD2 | TGTGCCAGTAGTCAAAGCGGGAGCGGAGAGACCCAGTACTTC | CASSQSGSGETQYF
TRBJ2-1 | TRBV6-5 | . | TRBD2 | TGTGCCAGCAGTTACTCGACTAGCGGTGTTATCAATGAGCAGTTCTTC | CASSYSTSGVINEQFF
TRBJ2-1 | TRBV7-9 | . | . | TGTGCCAGCAGCTTAGCTCATAGCTCCTACAATGAGCAGTTCTTC | CASSLAHSSYNEQFF